Included here is one TCR beta chain sequence, with context. Germline CDR1 LGHDT, CDR2 YNNKEL (reference sequence). There are 15 residues in the CDR3. The germline V and J ends were trimmed by 0 bases and 3 bases, with 9 bases remaining between them. The sample comes from a study of blood T cell repertoires in COVID-19. Study-level background: The origin of the acute and convalescent COVID-19 samples was the United States, Italy and Spain. PBMCs, B-cell-depleted T cells, or T cells were the source of the cDNA or gDNA that made up the material.

The authors' processing: Amplification from reference gene primers served as the basis for estimated nucleated cell counts. The assay was immunoSEQ multiplex PCR, and TCRdb's table has in-frame clones only and misses some. V, J and clone size reflect that table, while D and trimming were determined from the DNA. The sample yields around 200,000 clones, over 70% seen once. The genes are TRBV3-1 (or the pseudogene TRBV3-2) and TRBJ1-5; tentative D call: TRBD1 (6 bases). The specimen was peripheral blood. This TCR was recovered from a man aged 45-65 years with active or convalescent COVID-19. The CDR3 region is CASSQDTGINQPQHF. CDR3 bases: TGTGCCAGCAGCCAAGATACAGGGATCAATCAGCCCCAGCATTTT.